A single sample is the source of the 19 T cell receptor beta chains below, sequenced in a study of early T cells in non-severe SARS-CoV-2 infection (TCRdb year 2021). Library prep was done by 5' RACE. The run used a NextSeq 500. In-frame beta chains were kept once TCRdb had trimmed the public reads at Q25 with fastp and called clones with MiXCR. CDR3 protein duplicates are merged, each entry listing the most common genes and DNA. The sample table lists approximately 90,000 distinct CDR3 sequences, about 11% of them with a count of one. The ten largest account for around 4.3% of the sample. The sample in question was whole blood, obtained at baseline. These receptors all come from an adult who was a healthcare worker with PCR-confirmed SARS-CoV-2 infection or an uninfected control (not recorded which).

This clonotype was detected a few times. The chain recombines TRBV20-1 with TRBJ1-2; no firm D call. Germline CDR1 is DFQATT and CDR2 is SNEGSKA (reference sequence). The CDR3 length is 13 residues. The V gene lost 8 bases and the J gene lost 1 base, with 14 bases spanning the gap. The CDR3 sequence is CSTYNRDNYGYTF. The CDR3, as DNA: TGCAGTACTTATAACCGTGATAACTATGGCTACACCTTC.

This clonotype was seen a handful of times. The rearrangement joins TRBV29-1 to TRBJ1-2; D remains ambiguous. V was trimmed by 5 bases and J by 8 bases, leaving 9 bases between them. This CDR3 is built from 10 residues. Germline V gene data show CDR1 as SQVTM and CDR2 as ANQGSEA. The CDR3 nucleotides read TGCAGCGTTTCGGAGGGAGGCTACACCTTC. This sequence encodes CSVSEGGYTF.

This clonotype appeared many times. V usage is TRBV7-2 and J usage is TRBJ2-7; 7 bases are a match to TRBD2. The junction had 6 bases not matched to a gene; V was cut back by 1 base and J by 0 bases. Germline V gives CDR1 SGHTA, CDR2 FQGNSA. This CDR3 has 16 residues. CDR3 region: CASSLGLSGVSYEQYF. In DNA, the CDR3 is TGTGCCAGCAGCTTAGGTCTGAGCGGGGTCTCCTACGAGCAGTACTTC.

Many counts were recorded for this clonotype. The rearrangement links TRBV20-1 to TRBJ2-7, with D tentatively TRBD1 (6 bases). Looked up from germline, CDR1 is DFQATT and CDR2 is SNEGSKA (reference sequence). Trimming removed 4 bases from V and 4 bases from J, with 14 bases in between. The CDR3 has 13 amino acids. The CDR3 loop reads CSAILGAGYEQYF. The DNA for the CDR3 is TGCAGTGCTATATTGGGGGCTGGGTACGAGCAGTACTTC.

This rearrangement joins TRBV7-9 to TRBJ2-2, with D possibly being TRBD1 (5 bases). The CDR3 is made up of 15 amino acids. V lost 0 bases and J lost 4, with 9 bases in between. The germline V gene encodes CDR1 SEHNR and CDR2 FQNEAQ (reference sequence). The CDR3 region has the DNA TGTGCCAGCAGCTTAGCAAGGGGCCTCACCGGGGAGCTGTTTTTT. It encodes CASSLARGLTGELFF.

The chain joins TRBV10-2 to TRBJ2-3, with D unresolved. V was trimmed by 5 bases and J by 1 base, leaving 10 bases between them. Germline CDR1 reads WSHSY; CDR2 reads SAAADI. The CDR3 runs 14 residues. CDR3 nucleotide sequence: TGCGCCAGCAGTATAACCGCTCGCACAGATACGCAGTATTTT. Translation: CASSITARTDTQYF.

V gene TRBV7-2 combines with J gene TRBJ2-7, with 9 bases fitting TRBD2. The CDR3 extends over 16 amino acids. V lost 2 bases and J lost 3; bases outside the gene matches: 8. The V gene's germline CDR1 is SGHTA and CDR2 FQGNSA. CDR3 sequence: CASSLSVAGEYYEQYF. The CDR3 coding sequence is TGTGCCAGCAGCTTATCGGTAGCGGGGGAATACTACGAGCAGTACTTC.

This chain joins TRBV20-1 and TRBJ1-5, with 9 bases aligning to TRBD1. The germline V gene has CDR1 DFQATT and CDR2 SNEGSKA (reference sequence). The CDR3 runs to 13 residues. Losses at the gene ends were 6 bases for V and 6 bases for J; bases not matched to a gene: 6. DNA of the CDR3: TGCAGTGCACTGGACAGGGGTTTTCAGCCCCAGCATTTT. Residues: CSALDRGFQPQHF.

This clonotype has only a few counts. J is TRBJ1-5 and V is TRBV6-6, with a weak D call TRBD1 (5 bases). V was pared by 5 bases and J by 1 base, with 9 bases between. This CDR3 has 14 amino acids. Germline CDR1 MNHNY, CDR2 SVGAGI (reference sequence). The CDR3 is CASSQGLSNQPQHF. CDR3 in DNA: TGTGCCAGCAGTCAGGGTTTAAGCAATCAGCCCCAGCATTTT.

The rearrangement uses TRBV7-3 and TRBJ2-1, with 7 bases that match TRBD1. Germline CDR1 is SGHTA and CDR2 is FQGTGA. Trimming at V came to 5 bases and at J to 2 bases, leaving 6 bases not matched to a gene. The CDR3 extends over 15 amino acids. The DNA for the CDR3 is TGTGCCAGCAGCCCGACAGGGAATCCCTACAATGAGCAGTTCTTC. It is translated as CASSPTGNPYNEQFF.

The rearrangement uses TRBV5-1 and TRBJ2-7; possible D gene TRBD2, 6 bases. Germline CDR1 and CDR2: SGHRS and YFSETQ. CDR3 length: 13 amino acids. The V gene lost 5 bases and the J gene lost 0 bases, with 9 bases spanning the gap. CDR3 residues: CASRNGSSYEQYF. The DNA of the CDR3 is TGCGCCAGCAGGAACGGGAGCTCCTACGAGCAGTACTTC. Looking up the rest from reference TRBV5-1 and TRBJ2-7 gives the full variable domain: KAGVTQTPRYLIKTRGQQVTLSCSPISGHRSVSWYQQTPGQGLQFLFEYFSETQRNKGNFPGRFSGRQFSNSRSEMNVSTLELGDSALYLCASRNGSSYEQYFGPGTRLTVT.

The V call is TRBV5-4, the J call TRBJ2-7, with 7 nucleotides matching TRBD2. The CDR3 consists of 15 residues. The J segment lost 6 bases and the V segment lost 4 bases, leaving 13 bases of the junction unmatched. Germline V gene lookup returns CDR1 SGHNT and CDR2 YYREEE (reference sequence). CDR3 DNA sequence: TGTGCCAGCAGCCGATGGGGAGCGGGGAGGCCCGAGCAGTACTTC. Protein sequence: CASSRWGAGRPEQYF. The full variable domain, its missing parts supplied by reference TRBV5-4 and TRBJ2-7, is ETGVTQSPTHLIKTRGQQVTLRCSSQSGHNTVSWYQQALGQGPQFIFQYYREEENGRGNFPPRFSGLQFPNYSSELNVNALELDDSALYLCASSRWGAGRPEQYFGPGTRLTVT.

The chain joins TRBV11-3 to TRBJ2-3; the D gene is possibly TRBD1 (5 bases). Trimming cost V 1 base and J 1 base, with 9 bases left between them. This CDR3 spans 15 amino acids. From germline, CDR1 is SGHNT and CDR2 YENEEA. The CDR3 DNA is TGTGCCAGCAGCTTAGGGGGCAGACGCACAGATACGCAGTATTTT. Residues: CASSLGGRRTDTQYF.

This sequence joins TRBV7-2 and TRBJ2-7, with unresolved D. Trimming stripped 0 bases from V and 9 bases from J, with 9 bases between. This CDR3 has 12 amino acids. Per the germline V gene, CDR1 is SGHTA and CDR2 is FQGNSA. CDR3 DNA sequence: TGTGCCAGCAGCTTAGCGACCGGCGGGCAGTACTTC. Protein: CASSLATGGQYF.

This clonotype was recorded a few times. This chain uses TRBV28 with TRBJ2-6; D may be TRBD1 (6 bases). Germline-derived CDR1 and CDR2 are MDHEN and SYDVKM. The CDR3 length is 17 residues. V was shortened by 7 bases and J by 2 bases, with 18 bases between the two germline ends. This CDR3 reads CASTGRGHRTGANVLTF. As DNA, the CDR3 is TGTGCCAGCACGGGCAGGGGCCATAGGACTGGGGCCAACGTCCTGACTTTC.

There are a few counts of this clonotype. The gene calls are TRBV12-3 or TRBV12-4 and TRBJ2-6, with a tentative D call TRBD1 (5 bases). The V end was cut by 3 bases, the J end by 0 bases, with 12 bases between. This CDR3 comprises 17 residues. CDR3 protein: CASSFKGLTSGANVLTF. Here the CDR3 DNA reads TGTGCCAGCAGTTTCAAGGGGCTTACCTCTGGGGCCAACGTCCTGACTTTC.

This clonotype came up a few times. The V and J genes are TRBV3-1 and TRBJ2-7; D perhaps matches TRBD1 (6 bases). The CDR3 is made up of 13 amino acids. Trimming removed 4 bases at V and 5 bases at J, with 12 bases between. The germline CDR1 and CDR2 sequences are LGHDT and YNNKEL (reference sequence). This CDR3 reads CASSPPGTNEQYF. CDR3 coding DNA: TGTGCCAGCAGCCCCCCCGGGACAAACGAGCAGTACTTC.

This chain joins TRBV20-1 and TRBJ2-3; weak D call: TRBD1 (6 bases). Trimming removed 2 bases at V and 2 bases at J, with 14 bases between. Germline V gene sequence: CDR1 DFQATT, CDR2 SNEGSKA (reference sequence). The CDR3 has 15 amino acids. CDR3 nucleotides: TGCAGTGCTAGATCAGGGGCGGCGAACACAGATACGCAGTATTTT. Residues: CSARSGAANTDTQYF.

The chain recombines TRBV7-9 with TRBJ2-2; no clear D. Germline assignment: CDR1 SEHNR and CDR2 FQNEAQ (reference sequence). The V end was cut by 2 bases, the J end by 1 base, with 5 bases between. The CDR3 totals 14 residues. CDR3 sequence reads: CASSLTQNTGELFF. Here the CDR3 DNA reads TGTGCCAGCAGCTTAACACAGAACACCGGGGAGCTGTTTTTT.